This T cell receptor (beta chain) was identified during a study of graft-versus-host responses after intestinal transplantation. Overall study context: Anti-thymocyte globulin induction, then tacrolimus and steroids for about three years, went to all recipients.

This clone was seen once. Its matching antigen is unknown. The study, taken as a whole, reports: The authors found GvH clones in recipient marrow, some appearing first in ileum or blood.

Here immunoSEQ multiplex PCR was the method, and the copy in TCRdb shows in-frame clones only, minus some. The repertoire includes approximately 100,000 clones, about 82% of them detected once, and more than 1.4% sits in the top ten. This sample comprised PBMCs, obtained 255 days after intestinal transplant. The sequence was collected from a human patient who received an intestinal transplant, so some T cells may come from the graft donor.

In DNA, the CDR3 is TGCGCCAGCAGCCCGGGACTGAATAGCAATCAGCCCCAGCATTTT. Protein: CASSPGLNSNQPQHF. The V call is TRBV4-1, the J call TRBJ1-5, with D possibly TRBD1 on 5 matching bases. Trimming shortened V by 4 bases and J by 0 bases, and 10 bases separated the two germline ends. This CDR3 contains 15 residues. From germline, CDR1 is MGHRA and CDR2 YSYEKL.